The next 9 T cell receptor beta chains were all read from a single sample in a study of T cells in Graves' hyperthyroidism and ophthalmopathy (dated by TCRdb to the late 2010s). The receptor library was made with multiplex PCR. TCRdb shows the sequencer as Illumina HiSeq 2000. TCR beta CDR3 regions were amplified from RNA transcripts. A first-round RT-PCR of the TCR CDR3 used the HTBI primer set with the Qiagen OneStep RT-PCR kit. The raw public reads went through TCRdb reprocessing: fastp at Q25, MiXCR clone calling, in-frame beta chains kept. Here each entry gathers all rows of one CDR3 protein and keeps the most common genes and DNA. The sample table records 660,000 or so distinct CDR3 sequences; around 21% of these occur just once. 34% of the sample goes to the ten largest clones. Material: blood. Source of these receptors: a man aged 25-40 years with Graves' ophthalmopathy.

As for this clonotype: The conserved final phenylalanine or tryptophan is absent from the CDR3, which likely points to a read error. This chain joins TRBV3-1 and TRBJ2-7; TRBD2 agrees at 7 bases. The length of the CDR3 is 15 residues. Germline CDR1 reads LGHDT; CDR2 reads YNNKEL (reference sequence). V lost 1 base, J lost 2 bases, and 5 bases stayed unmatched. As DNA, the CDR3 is TGTGCCAGCAGCCAAGCGCCGAGCGGGGCCTACGAGCAGTACTCC. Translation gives CASSQAPSGAYEQYS.

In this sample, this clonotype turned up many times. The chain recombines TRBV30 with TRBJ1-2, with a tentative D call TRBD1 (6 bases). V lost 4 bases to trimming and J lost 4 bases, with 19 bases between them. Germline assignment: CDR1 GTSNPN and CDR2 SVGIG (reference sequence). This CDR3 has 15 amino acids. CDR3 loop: CAWIGPRGGGYGYTF. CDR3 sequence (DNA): TGTGCCTGGATTGGCCCCCGAGGGGGAGGCTATGGCTACACCTTC. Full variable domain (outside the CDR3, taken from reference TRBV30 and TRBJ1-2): SQTIHQWPATLVQPVGSPLSLECTVEGTSNPNLYWYRQAAGRGLQLLFYSVGIGQISSEVPQNLSASRPQDRQFILSSKKLLLSDSGFYLCAWIGPRGGGYGYTFGSGTRLTVV.

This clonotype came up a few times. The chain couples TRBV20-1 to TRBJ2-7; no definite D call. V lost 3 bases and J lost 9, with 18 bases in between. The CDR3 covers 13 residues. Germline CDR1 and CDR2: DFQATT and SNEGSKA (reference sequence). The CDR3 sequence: CSASAAPTPGQYF. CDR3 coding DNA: TGCAGTGCTAGTGCCGCGCCTACCCCCGGGCAGTACTTC.

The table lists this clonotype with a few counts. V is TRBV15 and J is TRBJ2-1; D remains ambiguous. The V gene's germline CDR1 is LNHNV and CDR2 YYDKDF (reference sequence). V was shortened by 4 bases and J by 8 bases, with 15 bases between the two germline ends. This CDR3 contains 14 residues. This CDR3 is CATSNDDVSDEQFF. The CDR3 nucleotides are TGTGCCACCAGCAATGATGATGTAAGCGATGAGCAGTTCTTC. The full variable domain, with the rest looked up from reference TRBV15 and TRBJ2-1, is DAMVIQNPRYQVTQFGKPVTLSCSQTLNHNVMYWYQQKSSQAPKLLFHYYDKDFNNEADTPDNFQSRRPNTSFCFLDIRSPGLGDTAMYLCATSNDDVSDEQFFGPGTRLTVL.

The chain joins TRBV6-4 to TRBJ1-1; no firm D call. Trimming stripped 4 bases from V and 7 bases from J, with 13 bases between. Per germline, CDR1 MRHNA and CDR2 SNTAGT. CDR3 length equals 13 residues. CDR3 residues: CASSGKWAREAFF. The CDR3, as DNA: TGTGCCAGCAGTGGGAAGTGGGCCCGTGAAGCTTTCTTT.

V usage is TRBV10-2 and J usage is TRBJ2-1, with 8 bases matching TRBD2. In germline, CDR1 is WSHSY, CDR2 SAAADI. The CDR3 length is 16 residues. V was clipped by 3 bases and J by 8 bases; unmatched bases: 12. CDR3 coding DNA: TGCGCCAGCAGTGAACCACAACTCGGGAGGGGTCATGAGCAGTTCTTC. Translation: CASSEPQLGRGHEQFF.

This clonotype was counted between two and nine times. The CDR3 sequence: CASSFWTPQHF. CDR3 coding DNA: TGTGCCAGCAGTTTTTGGACGCCCCAGCATTTT. The genes are TRBV28 and TRBJ1-5; D call uncertain. CDR1 MDHEN and CDR2 SYDVKM come from the germline V gene. The CDR3 is 11 residues long. Between the trimmed V and J ends, which lost 3 bases and 9 bases, there was a span of 6 bases. The whole variable domain, filled in from reference TRBV28 and TRBJ1-5, reads DVKVTQSSRYLVKRTGEKVFLECVQDMDHENMFWYRQDPGLGLRLIYFSYDVKMKEKGDIPEGYSVSREKKERFSLILESASTNQTSMYLCASSFWTPQHFGDGTRLSIL.

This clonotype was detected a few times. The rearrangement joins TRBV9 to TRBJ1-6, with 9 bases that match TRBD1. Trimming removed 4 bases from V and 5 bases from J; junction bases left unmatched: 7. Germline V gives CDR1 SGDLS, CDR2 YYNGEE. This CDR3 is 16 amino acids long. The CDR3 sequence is CASSRLQGADNSPLHF. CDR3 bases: TGTGCCAGCAGCCGACTACAGGGGGCGGATAATTCACCCCTCCACTTT.

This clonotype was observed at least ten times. The chain's CDR3 is CSARAQGAKNIQYF. CDR3 sequence (DNA): TGCAGTGCTAGGGCACAAGGAGCCAAAAACATTCAGTACTTC. The rearrangement joins TRBV20-1 to TRBJ2-4, with D unresolved. Trimming removed 3 bases from V and 0 bases from J, with 9 bases in between. Germline CDR1 and CDR2: DFQATT and SNEGSKA (reference sequence). The CDR3 extends over 14 amino acids.